The rows below give T cell receptor beta chains drawn from one sample of a study of blood T cell repertoires in COVID-19. Measured with immunoSEQ multiplex PCR; TCRdb has only the in-frame clones, and not every one. The repertoire includes about 250,000 clones, 70% to 90% of them detected once, and 5% to 6.5% sits in the top ten. The sequenced sample was peripheral blood. The origin of the receptors is a woman aged 25 to 45 with COVID-19, enrolled during active disease. Both conserved end residues are part of each CDR3. A D gene is named only where the DNA matches it firmly. For some rows the clone size is stated as once, few or many, or as a class when expanded; others skip it.

clone_size,d_call,v_call,j_call,cdr3_nt,cdr3_aa
NA,TRBD2,TRBV29-1,TRBJ2-1,TGCAGCGTTGAAGGGGGGACTAGCGGGAGAGGTGAGCAGTTCTTC,CSVEGGTSGRGEQFF
NA,TRBD2,TRBV3-1/TRBV3-2,TRBJ2-2,TGTGCCAGCAGCCCAAAGCGGGGGAGGACCGGGGAGCTGTTTTTT,CASSPKRGRTGELFF
NA,TRBD2,TRBV9,TRBJ2-5,TGTGCCAGCAGCGTTAGACTAGCGGGAAATGAGACCCAGTACTTC,CASSVRLAGNETQYF
NA,NA,TRBV19,TRBJ1-1,TGTGCCAGTAGTATTGGCGGGGCCACTGAAGCTTTCTTT,CASSIGGATEAFF
NA,TRBD1,TRBV7-8,TRBJ1-3,TGTGCCAGCAGCTCCGGGACAGGGGCTGGAAACACCATATATTTT,CASSSGTGAGNTIYF
NA,NA,TRBV4-1,TRBJ1-2,TGCGCCAGCAGCCAAGAGGGGGGGGCCTTAGGCTATGGCTACACCTTC,CASSQEGGALGYGYTF
once,NA,TRBV7-8,TRBJ1-1,TGTGCCAGCAGCTTAGACAGGGTGTTGACTGAAGCTTTCTTT,CASSLDRVLTEAFF
NA,NA,TRBV5-6,TRBJ2-3,TGTGCCAGCAGCTTGAGGTCAGGGTCACGCACAGATACGCAGTATTTT,CASSLRSGSRTDTQYF
NA,TRBD1,TRBV5-6,TRBJ2-3,TGTGCCAGCAGCTTCGGCCAGGGGGCAACAGATACGCAGTATTTT,CASSFGQGATDTQYF
NA,NA,TRBV7-2,TRBJ1-2,TGTGCCAGCAGCTTAGCGCGGGGCAGTGGGGGCTACACCTTC,CASSLARGSGGYTF
NA,TRBD1,TRBV6-5,TRBJ1-4,TGTGCCAGCAGTTACGAGACAGGGGTCGAAAAACTGTTTTTT,CASSYETGVEKLFF
NA,TRBD1,TRBV27,TRBJ2-2,TGTGCCAGCAGCCCTGAGAGAATCAAGACAGGGGATCGGTGGGAGACCGGGGAGCTGTTTTTT,CASSPERIKTGDRWETGELFF
NA,NA,TRBV6-5,TRBJ1-2,TGTGCCAGCAGTTACACCAGGGGAGCTAACTATGGCTACACCTTC,CASSYTRGANYGYTF
once,TRBD2,TRBV6-2/TRBV6-3,TRBJ2-5,TGTGCCAGCAGTTACTGGCGGGGGGGCAGGGAGACCCAGTACTTC,CASSYWRGGRETQYF
NA,TRBD1,TRBV7-9,TRBJ1-2,TGTGCCAGCAGCTTTGGGACAGGGGCCGGCTACACCTTC,CASSFGTGAGYTF
NA,TRBD1,TRBV28,TRBJ1-2,TGTGCCAGCAGTTTTCGGGCAGACAGGGGGCGGTGGAATGGCTACACCTTC,CASSFRADRGRWNGYTF
NA,NA,TRBV4-3,TRBJ2-5,TGCGCCAGCAGCCAACTCCCCGGACAGTTAGAGACCCAGTACTTC,CASSQLPGQLETQYF
NA,NA,TRBV19,TRBJ1-4,TGTGCCACTACTAGGGGGGGAACAGGGAGGGAAAAACTGTTTTTT,CATTRGGTGREKLFF
NA,NA,TRBV4-3,TRBJ2-7,TGCGCCAGCAGCCAAGAAGGACAAGAACAGGGAAGTTACGAGCAGTACTTC,CASSQEGQEQGSYEQYF
once,TRBD2,TRBV7-9,TRBJ2-3,TGTGCCAGCAGCTTAGCCCAGCCGGGACTAGCGGGCGGCACAGATACGCAGTATTTT,CASSLAQPGLAGGTDTQYF
NA,NA,TRBV4-1,TRBJ2-1,TGCGCCAGCAGCCAAGTCTACCGAGGCAGGGATCTCTACAATGAGCAGTTCTTC,CASSQVYRGRDLYNEQFF
once,NA,TRBV5-1,TRBJ2-6,TGCGCCAGCAGCTTGGTTGAGACTGGGGCCAACGTCCTGACTTTC,CASSLVETGANVLTF
NA,NA,TRBV6-5,TRBJ1-5,TGTGCCAGCAGACAATTAGGGGGGCCCCAGCATTTT,CASRQLGGPQHF
NA,TRBD1,TRBV5-4,TRBJ2-6,TGTGCCAGCAGCTCCATGGAGACAGGGTTCGGGGCCAACGTCCTGACTTTC,CASSSMETGFGANVLTF
NA,TRBD1,TRBV5-4,TRBJ1-1,TGTGCCAGCAGCTTCCCGATGACAGGGTCGAACACTGAAGCTTTCTTT,CASSFPMTGSNTEAFF
once,TRBD1,TRBV19,TRBJ1-1,TGTGCCAGTAGTAGCGTTGGGACAGCGACTGAAGCTTTCTTT,CASSSVGTATEAFF
once,NA,TRBV11-2,TRBJ2-1,TGTGCCAGCAGCTTAGCGCGGGGCCCTTACAATGAGCAGTTCTTC,CASSLARGPYNEQFF
NA,NA,TRBV11-3,TRBJ2-1,TGTGCCAGCAGCTTGAATGGGCTCTCCTACAATGAGCAGTTCTTC,CASSLNGLSYNEQFF
NA,NA,TRBV5-6,TRBJ2-3,TGTGCCAGCAGCTATGCCTCGATAGGGGGGGTCGCAGATACGCAGTATTTT,CASSYASIGGVADTQYF
once,TRBD1,TRBV5-6,TRBJ1-5,TGTGCCAGCAGCTTACGGGACAGGGGGAAGGCTTGGGGCAATCAGCCCCAGCATTTT,CASSLRDRGKAWGNQPQHF
once,TRBD2,TRBV5-1,TRBJ2-3,TGCGCCAGCAGCTTGGAGGTGGGAGGGACAGATACGCAGTATTTT,CASSLEVGGTDTQYF
NA,TRBD2,TRBV11-2,TRBJ2-3,TGTGCCAGCAGCTCTAGCGGGAGGGCAGATACGCAGTATTTT,CASSSSGRADTQYF
NA,TRBD1,TRBV5-1,TRBJ1-4,TGCGCCAGCAGCCTCCCTATTAGGGACAGGAAGGCAACTAATGAAAAACTGTTTTTT,CASSLPIRDRKATNEKLFF
NA,NA,TRBV6-6,TRBJ2-3,TGTGCCAGCAGCCCGACTCTCCTGAAGGCAGATACGCAGTATTTT,CASSPTLLKADTQYF
once,NA,TRBV29-1,TRBJ1-4,TGCAGCGTCTCGGGACAACCTAATGAAAAACTGTTTTTT,CSVSGQPNEKLFF
NA,NA,TRBV11-2,TRBJ2-2,TGTGCCAGCAGCTTAGGAGGGACCGGGGAGCTGTTTTTT,CASSLGGTGELFF
few,NA,TRBV24-1,TRBJ1-2,TGTGCCACCAGCCCAGGACAGTACTATGGCTACACCTTC,CATSPGQYYGYTF
NA,NA,TRBV7-9,TRBJ1-1,TGTGCCAGCAGCCTATGGACAGAGGTGGACACTGAAGCTTTCTTT,CASSLWTEVDTEAFF
NA,NA,TRBV4-3,TRBJ1-1,TGCGCCAGCAGCCAAGATCGGGGTCCAGGCAAGGGAACTGAAGCTTTCTTT,CASSQDRGPGKGTEAFF
NA,TRBD2,TRBV27,TRBJ2-1,TGTGCCAGCACAAGGGGAACGGGGGGACTAGCGGGGCGGCACAATGAGCAGTTCTTC,CASTRGTGGLAGRHNEQFF
NA,TRBD1,TRBV7-8,TRBJ1-4,TGTGCCAGCAGCTCAAGTGGCAGGGGGGCAACTAATGAAAAACTGTTTTTT,CASSSSGRGATNEKLFF
NA,NA,TRBV5-1,TRBJ2-1,TGCGCCAGCAGCTTGGATTACTCCAATGAGCAGTTCTTC,CASSLDYSNEQFF
NA,TRBD1,TRBV19,TRBJ2-7,TGTGCCAGTACCGGACAGGGAAACTACGAGCAGTACTTC,CASTGQGNYEQYF
NA,NA,TRBV29-1,TRBJ2-1,TGCAGCGGGATCGGGACAAATTCCTACAATGAGCAGTTCTTC,CSGIGTNSYNEQFF
NA,NA,TRBV7-9,TRBJ2-7,TGTGCCAGCAGCTCCTCCTTCGACGAGCAGTACTTC,CASSSSFDEQYF
NA,TRBD1,TRBV5-1,TRBJ2-5,TGCGCCAGCAGCGTGGACAGGGGAACAGGGGAGACCCAGTACTTC,CASSVDRGTGETQYF
few,NA,TRBV10-2,TRBJ1-2,TGCGCCAGCATGATGACAGCTAACTATGGCTACACCTTC,CASMMTANYGYTF
NA,TRBD2,TRBV7-8,TRBJ2-7,TGTGCCAGCAACCCGGGGGGGCAGGGAGCGGGCGAGCAGTACTTC,CASNPGGQGAGEQYF
NA,TRBD2,TRBV7-8,TRBJ2-1,TGTGCCAGCAGCCCCCGGCTAGCGGAGTACAATGAGCAGTTCTTC,CASSPRLAEYNEQFF
NA,TRBD2,TRBV24-1,TRBJ2-3,TGTGCCACCAGTGACCCGGGGGGGGCAGATACGCAGTATTTT,CATSDPGGADTQYF
NA,TRBD1,TRBV7-9,TRBJ1-2,TGTGCCAGCAGCAGGCCATCGACAGGGAACTATGGCTACACCTTC,CASSRPSTGNYGYTF